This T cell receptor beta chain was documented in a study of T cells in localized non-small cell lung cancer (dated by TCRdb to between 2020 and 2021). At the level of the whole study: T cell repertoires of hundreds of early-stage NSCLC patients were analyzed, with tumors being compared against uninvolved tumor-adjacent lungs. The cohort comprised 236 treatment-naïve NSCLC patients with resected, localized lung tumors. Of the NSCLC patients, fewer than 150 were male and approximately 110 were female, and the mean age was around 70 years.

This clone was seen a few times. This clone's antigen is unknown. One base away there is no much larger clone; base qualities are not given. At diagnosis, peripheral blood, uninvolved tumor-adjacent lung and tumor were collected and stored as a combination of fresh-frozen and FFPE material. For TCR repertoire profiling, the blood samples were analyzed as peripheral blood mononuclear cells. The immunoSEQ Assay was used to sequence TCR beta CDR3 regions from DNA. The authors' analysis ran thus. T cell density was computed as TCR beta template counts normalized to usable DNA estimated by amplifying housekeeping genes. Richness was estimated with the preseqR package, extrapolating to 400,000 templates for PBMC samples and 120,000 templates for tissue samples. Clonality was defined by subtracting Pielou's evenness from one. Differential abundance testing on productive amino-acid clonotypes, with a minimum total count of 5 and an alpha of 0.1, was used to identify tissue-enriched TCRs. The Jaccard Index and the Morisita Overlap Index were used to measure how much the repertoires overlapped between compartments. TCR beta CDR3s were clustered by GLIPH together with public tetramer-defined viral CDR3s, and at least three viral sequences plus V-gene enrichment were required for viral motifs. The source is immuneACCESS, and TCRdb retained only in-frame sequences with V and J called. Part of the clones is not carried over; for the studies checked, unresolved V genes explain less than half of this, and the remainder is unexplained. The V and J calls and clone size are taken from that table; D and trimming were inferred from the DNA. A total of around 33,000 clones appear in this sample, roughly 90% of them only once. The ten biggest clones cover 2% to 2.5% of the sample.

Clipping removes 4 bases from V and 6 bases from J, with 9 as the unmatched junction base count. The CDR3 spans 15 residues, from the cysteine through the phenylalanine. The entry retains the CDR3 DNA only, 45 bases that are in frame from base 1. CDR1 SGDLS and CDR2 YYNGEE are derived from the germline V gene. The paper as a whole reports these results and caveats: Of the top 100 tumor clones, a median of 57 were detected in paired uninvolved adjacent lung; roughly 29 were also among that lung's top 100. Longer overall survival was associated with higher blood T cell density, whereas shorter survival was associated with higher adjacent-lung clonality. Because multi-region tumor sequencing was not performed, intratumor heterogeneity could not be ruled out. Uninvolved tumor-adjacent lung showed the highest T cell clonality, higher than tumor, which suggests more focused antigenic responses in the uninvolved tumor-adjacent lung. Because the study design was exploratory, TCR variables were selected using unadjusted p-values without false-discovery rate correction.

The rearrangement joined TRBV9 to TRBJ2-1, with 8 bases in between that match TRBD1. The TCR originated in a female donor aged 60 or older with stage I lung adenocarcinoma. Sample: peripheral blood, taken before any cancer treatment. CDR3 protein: CASSRGQGAGNEQFF. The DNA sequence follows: TGTGCCAGCAGCCGGGGGCAGGGGGCTGGCAATGAGCAGTTCTTC.